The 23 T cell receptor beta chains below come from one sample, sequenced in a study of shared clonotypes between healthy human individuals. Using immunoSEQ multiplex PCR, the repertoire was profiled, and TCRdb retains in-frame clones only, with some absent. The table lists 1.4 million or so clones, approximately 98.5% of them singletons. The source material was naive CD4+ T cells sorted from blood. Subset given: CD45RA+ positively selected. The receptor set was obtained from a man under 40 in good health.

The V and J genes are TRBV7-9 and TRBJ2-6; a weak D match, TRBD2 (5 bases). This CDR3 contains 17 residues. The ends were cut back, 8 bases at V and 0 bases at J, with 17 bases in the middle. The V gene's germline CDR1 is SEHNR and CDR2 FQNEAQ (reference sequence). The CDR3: CASFRRGELSGANVLTF. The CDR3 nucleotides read TGTGCCAGCTTTCGACGGGGTGAGCTCTCTGGGGCCAACGTCCTGACTTTC.

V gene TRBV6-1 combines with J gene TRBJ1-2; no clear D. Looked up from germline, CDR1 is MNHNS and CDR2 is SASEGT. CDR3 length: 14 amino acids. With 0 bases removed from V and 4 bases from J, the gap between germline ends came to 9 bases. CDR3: CASSEAGRFYGYTF. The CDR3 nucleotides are TGTGCCAGCAGTGAAGCAGGCCGTTTCTATGGCTACACCTTC.

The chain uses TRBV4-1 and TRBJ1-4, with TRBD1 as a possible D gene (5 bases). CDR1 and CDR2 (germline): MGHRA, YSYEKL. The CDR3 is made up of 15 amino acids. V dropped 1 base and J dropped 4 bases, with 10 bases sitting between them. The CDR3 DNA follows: TGCGCCAGCAGCCAAGCGAGGGGCCTTAATGAAAAACTGTTTTTT. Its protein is CASSQARGLNEKLFF.

The CDR3 is CASRPPAQETQYF. CDR3 sequence (DNA): TGTGCCAGCCGCCCACCGGCCCAAGAGACCCAGTACTTC. The chain carries TRBV5-4 and TRBJ2-5, with D uncertain. This CDR3 region has 13 residues. The V gene's germline CDR1 is SGHNT and CDR2 YYREEE (reference sequence). V shed 7 bases and J shed 1 base, with 11 bases lying between them.

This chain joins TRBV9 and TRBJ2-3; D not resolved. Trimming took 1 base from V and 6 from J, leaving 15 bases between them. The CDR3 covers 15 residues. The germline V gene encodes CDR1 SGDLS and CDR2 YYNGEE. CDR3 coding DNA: TGTGCCAGCAGCGTATTGGGCGCCACCCCGGATACGCAGTATTTT. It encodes CASSVLGATPDTQYF. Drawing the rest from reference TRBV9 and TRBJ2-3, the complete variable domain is DSGVTQTPKHLITATGQRVTLRCSPRSGDLSVYWYQQSLDQGLQFLIQYYNGEERAKGNILERFSAQQFPDLHSELNLSSLELGDSALYFCASSVLGATPDTQYFGPGTRLTVL.

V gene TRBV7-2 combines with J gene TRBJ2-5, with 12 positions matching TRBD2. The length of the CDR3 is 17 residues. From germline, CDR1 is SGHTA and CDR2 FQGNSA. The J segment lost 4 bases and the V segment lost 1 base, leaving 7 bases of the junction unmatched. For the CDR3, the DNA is TGTGCCAGCAGCTTAGGTCCTAGCGGGAGGGCCAGAGAGACCCAGTACTTC. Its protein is CASSLGPSGRARETQYF.

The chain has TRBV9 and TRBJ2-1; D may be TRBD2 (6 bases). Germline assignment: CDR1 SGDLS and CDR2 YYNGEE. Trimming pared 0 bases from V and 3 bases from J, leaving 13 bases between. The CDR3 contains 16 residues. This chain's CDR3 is CASSVAVSGIYNEQFF. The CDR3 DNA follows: TGTGCCAGCAGCGTAGCGGTTAGCGGCATCTACAATGAGCAGTTCTTC.

The CDR3: CASSHNPGLVPSSYNEQFF. CDR3 bases: TGCGCCAGCAGCCACAACCCGGGACTAGTCCCGAGTTCCTACAATGAGCAGTTCTTC. This sequence joins TRBV5-1 and TRBJ2-1; 8 bases match TRBD2. Per germline, CDR1 SGHRS and CDR2 YFSETQ. J gave up 1 base and V 4 bases, and 16 bases lay outside the gene matches. CDR3 length: 19 amino acids.

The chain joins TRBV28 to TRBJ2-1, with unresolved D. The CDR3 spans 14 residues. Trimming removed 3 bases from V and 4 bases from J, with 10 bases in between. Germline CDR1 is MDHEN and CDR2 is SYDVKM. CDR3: CASSFNSGYNEQFF. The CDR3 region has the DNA TGTGCCAGCAGTTTCAATAGTGGGTACAATGAGCAGTTCTTC. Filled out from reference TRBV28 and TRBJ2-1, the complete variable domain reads DVKVTQSSRYLVKRTGEKVFLECVQDMDHENMFWYRQDPGLGLRLIYFSYDVKMKEKGDIPEGYSVSREKKERFSLILESASTNQTSMYLCASSFNSGYNEQFFGPGTRLTVL.

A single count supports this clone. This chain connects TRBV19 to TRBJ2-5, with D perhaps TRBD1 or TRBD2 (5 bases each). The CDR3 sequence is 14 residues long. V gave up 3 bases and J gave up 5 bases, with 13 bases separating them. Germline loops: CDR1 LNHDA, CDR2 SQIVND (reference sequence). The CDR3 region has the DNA TGTGCCAGTAGTATGTTGGGGGTGGGGGAGACCCAGTACTTC. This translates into CASSMLGVGETQYF.

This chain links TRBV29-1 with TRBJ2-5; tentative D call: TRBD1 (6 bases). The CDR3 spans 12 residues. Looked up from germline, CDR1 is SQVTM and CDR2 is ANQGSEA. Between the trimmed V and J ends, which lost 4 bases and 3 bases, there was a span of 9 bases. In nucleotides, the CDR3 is TGCAGCGTTGTGGGGGCTGAAGAGACCCAGTACTTC. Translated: CSVVGAEETQYF.

The CDR3 region has the DNA TGTGCCAGCAGTTCGGGGGGGCCCGGCACAGATACGCAGTATTTT. Translating it yields CASSSGGPGTDTQYF. The chain links TRBV28 to TRBJ2-3, with TRBD2 matching 8 bases. The CDR3 length is 15 residues. Germline CDR1 is MDHEN and CDR2 is SYDVKM. V gave up 4 bases and J gave up 1 base; unmatched junction bases: 4.

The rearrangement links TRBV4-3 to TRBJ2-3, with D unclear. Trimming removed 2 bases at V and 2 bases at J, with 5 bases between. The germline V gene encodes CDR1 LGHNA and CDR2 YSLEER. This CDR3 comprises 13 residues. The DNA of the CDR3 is TGCGCCAGCAGCCAATTACCCACAGATACGCAGTATTTT. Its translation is CASSQLPTDTQYF.

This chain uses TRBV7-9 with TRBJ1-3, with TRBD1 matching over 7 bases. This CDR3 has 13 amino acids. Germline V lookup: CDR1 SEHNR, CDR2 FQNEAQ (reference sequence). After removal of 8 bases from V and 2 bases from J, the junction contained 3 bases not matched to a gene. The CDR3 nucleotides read TGTGCCAGCCCCGGACAGGCTGGAAACACCATATATTTT. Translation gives CASPGQAGNTIYF.

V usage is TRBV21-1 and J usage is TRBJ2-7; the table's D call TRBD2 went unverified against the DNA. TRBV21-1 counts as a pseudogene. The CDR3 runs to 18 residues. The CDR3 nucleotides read TGTGCCAGCCCTCGGGCGGCGGGCCCACAATCGGGGATAAACGAGCAGTACTTC. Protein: CASPRAAGPQSGINEQYF.

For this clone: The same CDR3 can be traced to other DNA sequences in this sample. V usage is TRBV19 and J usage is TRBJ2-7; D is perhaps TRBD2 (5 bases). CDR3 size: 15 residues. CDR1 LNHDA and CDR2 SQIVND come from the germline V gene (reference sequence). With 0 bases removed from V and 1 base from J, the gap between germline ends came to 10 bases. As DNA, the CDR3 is TGTGCCAGTAGTATAGAGGCAGGCGGGTCCTACGAGCAGTACTTC. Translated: CASSIEAGGSYEQYF. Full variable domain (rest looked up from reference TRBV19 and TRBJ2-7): DGGITQSPKYLFRKEGQNVTLSCEQNLNHDAMYWYRQDPGQGLRLIYYSQIVNDFQKGDIAEGYSVSREKKESFPLTVTSAQKNPTAFYLCASSIEAGGSYEQYFGPGTRLTVT.

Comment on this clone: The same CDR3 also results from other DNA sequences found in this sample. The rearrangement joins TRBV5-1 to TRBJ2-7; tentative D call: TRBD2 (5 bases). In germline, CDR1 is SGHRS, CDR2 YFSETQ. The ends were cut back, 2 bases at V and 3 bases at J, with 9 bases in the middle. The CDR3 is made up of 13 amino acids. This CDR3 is CASSLRGNYEQYF. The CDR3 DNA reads TGCGCCAGCAGCTTAAGAGGGAACTACGAGCAGTACTTC.

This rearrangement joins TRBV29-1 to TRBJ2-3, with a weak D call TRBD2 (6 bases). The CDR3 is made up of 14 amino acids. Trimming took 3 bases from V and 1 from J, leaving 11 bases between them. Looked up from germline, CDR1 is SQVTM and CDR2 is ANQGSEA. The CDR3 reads CSVDEPSGTDTQYF. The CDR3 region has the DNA TGCAGCGTTGATGAGCCTAGCGGCACAGATACGCAGTATTTT.

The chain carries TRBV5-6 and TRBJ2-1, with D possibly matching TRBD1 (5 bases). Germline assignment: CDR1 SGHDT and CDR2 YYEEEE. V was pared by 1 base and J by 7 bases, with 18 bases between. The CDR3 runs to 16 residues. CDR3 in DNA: TGTGCCAGCAGCTTGAAGGGGATGCCTAGTCGGAATGAGCAGTTCTTC. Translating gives CASSLKGMPSRNEQFF.

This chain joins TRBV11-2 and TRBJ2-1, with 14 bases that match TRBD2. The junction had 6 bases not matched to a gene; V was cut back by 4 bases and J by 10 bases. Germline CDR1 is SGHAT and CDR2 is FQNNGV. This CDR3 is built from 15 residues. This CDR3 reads CASSSHGLAGGEQFF. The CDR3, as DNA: TGTGCCAGCAGCTCCCACGGACTAGCGGGAGGCGAGCAGTTCTTC.

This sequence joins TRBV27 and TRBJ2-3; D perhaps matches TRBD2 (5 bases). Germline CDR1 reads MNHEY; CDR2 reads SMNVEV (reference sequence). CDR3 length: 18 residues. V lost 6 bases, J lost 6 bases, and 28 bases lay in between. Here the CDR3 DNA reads TGTGCCAGCAGACGATACTCCCGGGGAACCCAAAGAGAGGATACGCAGTATTTT. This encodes CASRRYSRGTQREDTQYF.

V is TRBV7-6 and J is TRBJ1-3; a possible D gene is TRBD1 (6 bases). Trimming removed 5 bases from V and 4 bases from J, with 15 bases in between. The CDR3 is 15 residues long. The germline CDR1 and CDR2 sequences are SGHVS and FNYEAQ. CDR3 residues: CASSTTGTFGNTIYF. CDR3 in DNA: TGTGCCAGCAGCACAACTGGGACATTCGGAAACACCATATATTTT.

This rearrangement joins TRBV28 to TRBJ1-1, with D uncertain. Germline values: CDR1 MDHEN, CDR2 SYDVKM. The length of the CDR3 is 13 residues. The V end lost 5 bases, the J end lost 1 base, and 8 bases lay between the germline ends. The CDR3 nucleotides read TGTGCCAGCAGTCTTATAAAGAACACTGAAGCTTTCTTT. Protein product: CASSLIKNTEAFF.